This TCR beta chain derives from a study of blood T cell repertoires in COVID-19. At the level of the study: Sources were T cells, B-cell-depleted T cells, or PBMCs; the material itself was cDNA or gDNA.

This CDR3 comprises 16 residues. Method: immunoSEQ multiplex PCR; TCRdb's copy keeps in-frame clones and lacks some. The data contain approximately 200,000 clones, more than 85% of them singletons. This chain links TRBV21-1 with TRBJ2-1; whether TRBD2, the table's D call, matches the DNA was not checked. TRBV21-1 is a known pseudogene. The sequence was collected from a woman aged 25 to 39 with active or convalescent COVID-19. Specimen: peripheral blood. CDR3 DNA: TGTGCCAGCAGCAAACGCTGGCGGGAGGGCCACAATGAGCAGTTCTTC. Translation: CASSKRWREGHNEQFF.